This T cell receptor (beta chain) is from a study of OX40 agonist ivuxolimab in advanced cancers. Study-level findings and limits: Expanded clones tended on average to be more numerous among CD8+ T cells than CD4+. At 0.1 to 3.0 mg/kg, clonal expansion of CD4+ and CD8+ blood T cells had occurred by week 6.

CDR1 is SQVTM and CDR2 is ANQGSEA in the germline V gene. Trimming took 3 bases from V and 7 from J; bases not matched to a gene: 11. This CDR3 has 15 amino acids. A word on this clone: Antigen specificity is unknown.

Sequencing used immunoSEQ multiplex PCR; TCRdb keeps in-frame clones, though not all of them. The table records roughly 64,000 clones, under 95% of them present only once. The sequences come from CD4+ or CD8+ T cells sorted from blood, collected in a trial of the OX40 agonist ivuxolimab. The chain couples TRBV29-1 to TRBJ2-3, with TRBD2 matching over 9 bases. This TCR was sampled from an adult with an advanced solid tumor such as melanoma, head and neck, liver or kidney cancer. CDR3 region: CSVEVLAGKGNTQYF. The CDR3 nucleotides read TGCAGCGTTGAGGTACTAGCGGGCAAAGGGAATACGCAGTATTTT.